This T cell receptor (beta chain) was documented in a study of blood T cell repertoires in COVID-19. Overall study context: Material from acute and convalescent COVID-19 was sourced from the United States, Italy and Spain. Sample material is recorded as cDNA or gDNA derived from T cells, B-cell-depleted T cells, or PBMCs.

In the authors' methods: Reference gene primer amplification yielded estimated nucleated cell counts. Sequenced by immunoSEQ multiplex PCR; TCRdb stores in-frame clones only, minus some. V, J and clone size reflect that table, while D and trimming were determined from the DNA. Of hundreds of thousands of clones listed, over 80% were seen once; the top ten hold over 0.2%. Sample: peripheral blood. The TCR comes from a woman aged 18-29 years with acute or convalescent COVID-19.

CDR3 in DNA: TGTGCCAGCAGATCGGACAGGGGAATTTACAATGAGCAGTTCTTC. Translating it yields CASRSDRGIYNEQFF. The chain recombines TRBV28 with TRBJ2-1; TRBD1 aligns across 9 bases. Germline trimming cut 6 bases from V and 4 bases from J; bases unmatched to any gene: 7. The CDR3 is 15 amino acids. Germline-derived CDR1 and CDR2 are MDHEN and SYDVKM.